The sequence of this T cell receptor beta chain was determined in a study of cytomegalovirus exposure and HLA in healthy donors. Germline CDR1 is SQVTM and CDR2 is ANQGSEA. Trimming took 3 bases from V and 6 from J, leaving 16 bases between them. This CDR3 is built from 14 residues. A multiplex PCR was run with 60 Vbeta primers and 13 Jbeta primers. Clones were read by immunoSEQ multiplex PCR, and TCRdb kept only the in-frame ones, dropping some. In the table there are approximately 22,000 clones, around 82% of which are singletons. Findings of the study overall: Sequencing had likely introduced a cluster of highly shared sequence variants as an artifact. For TCR beta chains, V- and J-gene trimming was later linked to a missense DCLRE1C variant. Accurate predictions that matched the HLA-A and HLA-B alleles of most subjects were reportedly made from TCR beta sequences. In presence/absence analyses, roughly uniform sequencing depth across donors was assumed.

A word on this clone: Its cognate antigen is unknown.

This receptor was taken from a man in his sixties in good health and CMV-seronegative. The specimen sequenced was PBMCs. The V and J genes are TRBV29-1 and TRBJ2-3, with D perhaps TRBD2 (6 bases). CDR3 nucleotide sequence: TGCAGCGTTGAGGGGGGATGGAGCGTCGATACGCAGTATTTT. Its protein product is CSVEGGWSVDTQYF.